Below, 20 T cell receptor beta chains from the same sample are listed, as sequenced in a study of blood T cell repertoires in COVID-19. Clones were sequenced by immunoSEQ multiplex PCR, and TCRdb holds only the in-frame ones, with some missing. This sample yields 280,000 or so clones, of which 85% are seen a single time; 13% belongs to the top ten. What was sequenced was peripheral blood. The receptors were gathered from a human donor in a cohort sampled during active COVID-19.

The chain carries TRBV3-1 (or the pseudogene TRBV3-2) and TRBJ2-5, with D tentatively TRBD2 (6 bases). The CDR3 is made up of 14 amino acids. The V gene lost 2 bases and the J gene lost 2 bases, with 9 bases spanning the gap. CDR1 is LGHDT, CDR2 YNNKEL, per germline (reference sequence). CDR3 sequence reads: CASSQLSGQETQYF. The DNA for the CDR3 is TGTGCCAGCAGCCAACTTAGCGGACAAGAGACCCAGTACTTC.

V and J are TRBV19 and TRBJ2-7; TRBD1 agrees at 9 bases. The germline CDR1 and CDR2 sequences are LNHDA and SQIVND (reference sequence). CDR3 length equals 17 residues. With V trimmed by 4 bases and J by 5 bases, 15 bases remained unmatched. The CDR3 DNA is TGTGCCAGTAGTACGCGGGGGACAGGGAGGAGATCTCACGAGCAGTACTTC. Its translation is CASSTRGTGRRSHEQYF.

The chain combines TRBV19 with TRBJ1-4; a weak D match, TRBD1 (6 bases). The V gene's germline CDR1 is LNHDA and CDR2 SQIVND (reference sequence). The CDR3 sequence is 15 residues long. Trimming stripped 3 bases from V and 1 base from J, with 9 bases between. The CDR3 DNA sequence: TGTGCCAGTAGTATCTTACAGGGAACTAATGAAAAACTGTTTTTT. Amino acid sequence: CASSILQGTNEKLFF.

This clone was observed once. The V gene is TRBV5-6, the J gene TRBJ2-1, with D hard to call. Per the germline V gene, CDR1 is SGHDT and CDR2 is YYEEEE. V lost 1 base to trimming and J lost 5 bases, with 10 bases between them. The CDR3 runs to 14 residues. The CDR3 is CASSLRLQHNEQFF. CDR3 nucleotide sequence: TGTGCCAGCAGCTTGAGACTCCAGCACAATGAGCAGTTCTTC.

This clone was counted between two and nine times. This chain joins TRBV5-1 and TRBJ1-1; TRBD1 agrees at 11 bases. After removal of 4 bases from V and 10 bases from J, the junction contained 9 bases not matched to a gene. CDR1 and CDR2 from the germline V gene are SGHRS and YFSETQ. The CDR3 loop spans 14 amino acids. The CDR3 sequence is CASSLRTGGESAFF. DNA for the CDR3: TGCGCCAGCAGCCTGCGGACAGGGGGCGAATCAGCTTTCTTT.

The chain combines TRBV4-3 with TRBJ2-1; TRBD2 agrees at 12 bases. Germline trimming cut 2 bases from V and 11 bases from J; bases unmatched to any gene: 7. Germline V gene data show CDR1 as LGHNA and CDR2 as YSLEER. The CDR3 sequence is 15 residues long. CDR3 coding DNA: TGCGCCAGCAGCCAAAAACTAGCGGGGGGTAATCAGCAGTTCTTC. Translated: CASSQKLAGGNQQFF.

This sequence joins TRBV27 and TRBJ1-2, with D perhaps matching TRBD1 (6 bases). The CDR3 length is 13 residues. V gave up 6 bases and J gave up 8 bases, with 16 bases separating them. Germline lookup yields CDR1 MNHEY and CDR2 SMNVEV (reference sequence). The DNA of the CDR3 is TGTGCCAGCAGCTCAGGGGCCCTCTGGGGCTACACCTTC. This codes for CASSSGALWGYTF.

The J gene is TRBJ2-5, the V gene TRBV7-2, with TRBD2 identical over 9 bases. The CDR3 contains 16 residues. The germline gives CDR1 SGHTA, CDR2 FQGNSA. V was clipped by 5 bases and J by 4 bases; unmatched bases: 11. CDR3 sequence reads: CASSRQLAGVGETQYF. The CDR3 DNA is TGTGCCAGCAGCCGGCAGTTAGCGGGAGTAGGAGAGACCCAGTACTTC.

The chain carries TRBV2 and TRBJ2-7, with TRBD2 as a possible D gene (5 bases). Germline V gives CDR1 SNHLY, CDR2 FYNNEI. This CDR3 contains 13 residues. V dropped 7 bases and J dropped 3 bases, with 13 bases sitting between them. This CDR3 is CASKGSGGYEQYF. CDR3 bases: TGTGCCAGCAAAGGGTCAGGAGGCTACGAGCAGTACTTC. Supplemented by reference TRBV2 and TRBJ2-7, the full variable domain reads EPEVTQTPSHQVTQMGQEVILRCVPISNHLYFYWYRQILGQKVEFLVSFYNNEISEKSEIFDDQFSVERPDGSNFTLKIRSTKLEDSAMYFCASKGSGGYEQYFGPGTRLTVT.

CDR3 sequence: CASSSGTGISVLAQYF. The CDR3 coding sequence is TGTGCCAGTAGCTCCGGGACAGGGATTTCGGTTTTGGCCCAGTACTTC. The chain combines TRBV19 with TRBJ2-5; TRBD1 agrees at 9 bases. The CDR3 loop spans 16 amino acids. The ends lost 6 bases at V and 9 bases at J; junction bases unmatched: 17. Per the germline V gene, CDR1 is LNHDA and CDR2 is SQIVND (reference sequence). The complete variable domain, with remaining parts taken from reference TRBV19 and TRBJ2-5, reads DGGITQSPKYLFRKEGQNVTLSCEQNLNHDAMYWYRQDPGQGLRLIYYSQIVNDFQKGDIAEGYSVSREKKESFPLTVTSAQKNPTAFYLCASSSGTGISVLAQYFGPGTRLLVL.

This chain uses TRBV5-1 with TRBJ2-5; tentatively, D is TRBD2 (6 bases). The CDR3 runs to 17 residues. Trimming removed 5 bases at V and 2 bases at J, with 22 bases between. The germline CDR1 and CDR2 sequences are SGHRS and YFSETQ. This chain's CDR3 is CASSLPKGAAGQETQYF. CDR3 nucleotides: TGCGCCAGCAGTTTGCCCAAAGGGGCGGCGGGGCAAGAGACCCAGTACTTC.

The V and J genes are TRBV12-3 or TRBV12-4 and TRBJ2-1; D possibly corresponds to TRBD2 (5 bases). V was shortened by 6 bases and J by 5 bases, with 8 bases between the two germline ends. This CDR3 region has 12 residues. The CDR3 bases are TGTGCCAGCAGGCGGGTTGACAATGAGCAGTTCTTC. This encodes CASRRVDNEQFF.

This clone appeared a single time. The chain uses TRBV19 and TRBJ1-3; no clear D gene. Per the germline V gene, CDR1 is LNHDA and CDR2 is SQIVND (reference sequence). Between the trimmed V and J ends, which lost 7 bases and 3 bases, there was a span of 13 bases. CDR3 size: 14 residues. The CDR3 nucleotides read TGTGCCAGTATGAGAAGTGAATATGGAAACACCATATATTTT. It yields the protein CASMRSEYGNTIYF.

The chain uses TRBV5-1 and TRBJ2-2; 7 bases fit TRBD2. With 4 bases clipped from V and 12 bases from J, the junction kept 6 bases outside the gene matches. Per germline, CDR1 SGHRS and CDR2 YFSETQ. This CDR3 has 12 amino acids. The CDR3 DNA follows: TGCGCCAGCAGCCTTCCGGGACTAAAGCTGTTTTTT. Protein: CASSLPGLKLFF.

This chain links TRBV20-1 with TRBJ1-5; 8 nucleotides line up with TRBD1. Germline-derived CDR1 and CDR2 are DFQATT and SNEGSKA (reference sequence). V was clipped by 3 bases and J by 5 bases; unmatched bases: 9. The CDR3 contains 15 residues. The CDR3 here is CSASLGQGSDQPQHF. The CDR3 bases are TGCAGTGCTAGTTTAGGACAGGGTTCGGATCAGCCCCAGCATTTT.

The chain is built from TRBV29-1 and TRBJ1-2; D unclear. Trimming stripped 4 bases from V and 4 bases from J, with 10 bases between. The germline V gene has CDR1 SQVTM and CDR2 ANQGSEA. The CDR3 runs to 12 residues. CDR3 loop: CSVVGARYGYTF. DNA for the CDR3: TGCAGCGTTGTTGGAGCACGCTATGGCTACACCTTC.

The V call is TRBV3-1 (or the pseudogene TRBV3-2), the J call TRBJ2-3; 14 bases are shared with TRBD2. Trimming removed 3 bases from V and 5 bases from J; junction bases left unmatched: 1. The CDR3 runs 15 residues. Looked up from germline, CDR1 is LGHDT and CDR2 is YNNKEL (reference sequence). The CDR3 reads CASSQGLAGVDTQYF. DNA of the CDR3: TGTGCCAGCAGCCAGGGACTAGCGGGAGTAGATACGCAGTATTTT.

The CDR3 nucleotides are TGTGCCATCAGACCTGAGACAGGGGGCAATCAGCCCCAGCATTTT. It codes for CAIRPETGGNQPQHF. The chain recombines TRBV10-3 with TRBJ1-5; 8 bases line up with TRBD1. Germline CDR1 and CDR2: ENHRY and SYGVKD. The CDR3 covers 15 residues. The V gene end was trimmed by 6 bases and the J gene end by 2 bases; junction bases not matched to a gene: 6.

The rearrangement links TRBV6-5 to TRBJ1-3; D not certain. The germline V gene encodes CDR1 MNHEY and CDR2 SVGAGI. V was cut by 3 bases and J by 0 bases, with 12 bases left in between. CDR3 length equals 16 residues. The CDR3 loop is CASSYSHSTSGNTIYF. CDR3 nucleotides: TGTGCCAGCAGTTATTCCCACTCTACCTCTGGAAACACCATATATTTT.

The chain employs TRBV5-6 and TRBJ2-7; TRBD1 agrees at 7 bases. The CDR3 extends over 13 amino acids. Germline-derived CDR1 and CDR2 are SGHDT and YYEEEE. After removal of 2 bases from V and 5 bases from J, the junction contained 4 bases not matched to a gene. CDR3 nucleotide sequence: TGTGCCAGCAGCTTAGACAGGGACCACGAGCAGTACTTC. This encodes CASSLDRDHEQYF.